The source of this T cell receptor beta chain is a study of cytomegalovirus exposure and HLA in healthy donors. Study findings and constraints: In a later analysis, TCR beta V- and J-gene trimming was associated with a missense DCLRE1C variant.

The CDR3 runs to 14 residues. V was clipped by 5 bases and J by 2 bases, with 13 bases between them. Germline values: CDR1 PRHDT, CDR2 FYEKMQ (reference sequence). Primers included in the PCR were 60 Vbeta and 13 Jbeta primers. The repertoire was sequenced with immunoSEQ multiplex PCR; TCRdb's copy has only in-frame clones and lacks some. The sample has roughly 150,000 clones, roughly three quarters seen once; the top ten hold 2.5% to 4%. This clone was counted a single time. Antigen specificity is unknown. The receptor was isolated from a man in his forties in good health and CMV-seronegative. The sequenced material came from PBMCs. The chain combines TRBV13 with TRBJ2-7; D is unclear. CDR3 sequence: CASSLYGATYEQYF. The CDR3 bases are TGTGCCAGCAGCCTATACGGAGCTACCTACGAGCAGTACTTC.